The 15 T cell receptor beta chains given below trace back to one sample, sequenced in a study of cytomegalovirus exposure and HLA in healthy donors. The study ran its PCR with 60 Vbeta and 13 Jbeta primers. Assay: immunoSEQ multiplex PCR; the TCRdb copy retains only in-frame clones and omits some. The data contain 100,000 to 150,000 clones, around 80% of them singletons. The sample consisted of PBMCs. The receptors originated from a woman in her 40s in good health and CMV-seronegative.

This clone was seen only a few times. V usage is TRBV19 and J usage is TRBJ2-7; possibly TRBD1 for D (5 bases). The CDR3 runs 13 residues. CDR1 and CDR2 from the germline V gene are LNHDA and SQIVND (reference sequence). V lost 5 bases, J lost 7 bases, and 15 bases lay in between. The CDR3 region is CASSLAGKTEQYF. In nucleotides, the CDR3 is TGTGCCAGTAGTTTAGCAGGGAAGACGGAGCAGTACTTC. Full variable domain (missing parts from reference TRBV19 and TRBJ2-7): DGGITQSPKYLFRKEGQNVTLSCEQNLNHDAMYWYRQDPGQGLRLIYYSQIVNDFQKGDIAEGYSVSREKKESFPLTVTSAQKNPTAFYLCASSLAGKTEQYFGPGTRLTVT.

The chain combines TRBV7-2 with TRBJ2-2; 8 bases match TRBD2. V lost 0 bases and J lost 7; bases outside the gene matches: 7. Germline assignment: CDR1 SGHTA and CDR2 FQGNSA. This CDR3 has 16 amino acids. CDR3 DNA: TGTGCCAGCAGCTTAGCAGCGGGAGATGGGATCGGGGAGCTGTTTTTT. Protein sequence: CASSLAAGDGIGELFF.

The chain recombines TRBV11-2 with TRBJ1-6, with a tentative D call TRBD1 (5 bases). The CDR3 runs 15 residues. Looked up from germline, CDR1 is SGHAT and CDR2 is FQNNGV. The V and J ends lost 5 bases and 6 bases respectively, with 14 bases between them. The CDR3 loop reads CASSPSQGLNSPLHF. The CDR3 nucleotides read TGTGCCAGCAGCCCCTCCCAGGGTCTTAATTCACCCCTCCACTTT.

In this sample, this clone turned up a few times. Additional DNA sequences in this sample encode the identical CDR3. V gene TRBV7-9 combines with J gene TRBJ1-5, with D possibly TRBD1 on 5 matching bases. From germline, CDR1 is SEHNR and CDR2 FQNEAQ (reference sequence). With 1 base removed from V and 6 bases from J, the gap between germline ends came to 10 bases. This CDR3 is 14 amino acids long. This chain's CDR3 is CASSLGGVGQPQHF. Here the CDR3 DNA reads TGTGCCAGCAGCTTAGGGGGGGTAGGTCAGCCCCAGCATTTT.

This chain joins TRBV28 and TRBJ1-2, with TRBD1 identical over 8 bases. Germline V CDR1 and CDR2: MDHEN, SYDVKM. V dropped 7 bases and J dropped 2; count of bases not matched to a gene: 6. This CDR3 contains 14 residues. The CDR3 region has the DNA TGTGCCAGCACAGAGGGACAGGCGAACTATGGCTACACCTTC. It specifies CASTEGQANYGYTF.

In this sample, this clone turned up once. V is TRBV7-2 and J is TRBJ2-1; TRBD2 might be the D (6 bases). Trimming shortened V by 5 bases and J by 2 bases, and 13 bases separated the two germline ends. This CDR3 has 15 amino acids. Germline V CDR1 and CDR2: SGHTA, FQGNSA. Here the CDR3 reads CASSRGASAYNEQFF. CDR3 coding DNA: TGTGCCAGCAGCCGAGGGGCTAGCGCCTACAATGAGCAGTTCTTC.

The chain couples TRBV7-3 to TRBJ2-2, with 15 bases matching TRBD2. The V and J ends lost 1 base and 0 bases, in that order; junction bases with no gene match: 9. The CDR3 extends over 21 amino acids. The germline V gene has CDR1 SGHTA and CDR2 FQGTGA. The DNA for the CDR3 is TGTGCCAGCAGCTTAAGGGGGACTAGCGGGAGGCCCCAACCGAACACCGGGGAGCTGTTTTTT. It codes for CASSLRGTSGRPQPNTGELFF.

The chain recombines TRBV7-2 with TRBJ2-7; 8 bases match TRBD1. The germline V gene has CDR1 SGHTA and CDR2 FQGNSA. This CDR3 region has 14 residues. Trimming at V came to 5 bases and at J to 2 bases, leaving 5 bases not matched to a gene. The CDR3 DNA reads TGTGCCAGCAGCCAAAGGACAGGGCCCTACGAGCAGTACTTC. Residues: CASSQRTGPYEQYF.

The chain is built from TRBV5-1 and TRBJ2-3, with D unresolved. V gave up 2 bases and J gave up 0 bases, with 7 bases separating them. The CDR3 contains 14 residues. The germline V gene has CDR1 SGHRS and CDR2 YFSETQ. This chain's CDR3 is CASSFERSTDTQYF. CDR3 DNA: TGCGCCAGCAGCTTTGAGAGGAGCACAGATACGCAGTATTTT.

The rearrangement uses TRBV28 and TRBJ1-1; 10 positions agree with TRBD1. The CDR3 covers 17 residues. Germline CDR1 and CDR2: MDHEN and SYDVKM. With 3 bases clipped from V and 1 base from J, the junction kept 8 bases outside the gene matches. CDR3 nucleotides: TGTGCCAGCAGTTTGTCGACAGGGGGCCTGGCGAACACTGAAGCTTTCTTT. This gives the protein CASSLSTGGLANTEAFF.

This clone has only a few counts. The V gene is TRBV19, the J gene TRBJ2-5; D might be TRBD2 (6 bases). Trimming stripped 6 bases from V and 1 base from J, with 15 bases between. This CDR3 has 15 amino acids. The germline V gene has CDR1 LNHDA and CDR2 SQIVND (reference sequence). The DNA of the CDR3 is TGTGCCAGTAGGGGACTGGGACTGGCCCAAGAGACCCAGTACTTC. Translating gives CASRGLGLAQETQYF.

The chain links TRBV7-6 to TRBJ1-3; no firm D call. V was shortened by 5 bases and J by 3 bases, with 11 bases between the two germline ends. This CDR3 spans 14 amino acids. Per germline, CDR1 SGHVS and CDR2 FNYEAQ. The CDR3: CASSPGFLGNTIYF. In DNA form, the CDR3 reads TGTGCCAGCAGCCCGGGATTTCTTGGAAACACCATATATTTT.

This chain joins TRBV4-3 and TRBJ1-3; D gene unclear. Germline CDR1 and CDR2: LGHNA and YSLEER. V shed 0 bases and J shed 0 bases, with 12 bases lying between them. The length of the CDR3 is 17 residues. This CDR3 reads CASSQDPSTYSGNTIYF. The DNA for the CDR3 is TGCGCCAGCAGCCAAGATCCGTCAACCTACTCTGGAAACACCATATATTTT.

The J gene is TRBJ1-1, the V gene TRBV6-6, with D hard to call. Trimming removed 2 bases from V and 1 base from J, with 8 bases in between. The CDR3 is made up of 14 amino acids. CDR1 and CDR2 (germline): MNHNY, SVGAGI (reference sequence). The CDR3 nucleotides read TGTGCCAGCAGTTACGCGGGCTGGAACACTGAAGCTTTCTTT. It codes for CASSYAGWNTEAFF.

CDR3 DNA sequence: TGTGCCAGCATTCAGAACACTGAAGCTTTCTTT. The encoded protein is CASIQNTEAFF. The chain recombines TRBV28 with TRBJ1-1; unclear D gene. The CDR3 consists of 11 residues. The V and J ends lost 7 bases and 1 base respectively, with 4 bases between them. Germline V gene lookup returns CDR1 MDHEN and CDR2 SYDVKM. The variable domain in full, completed from reference TRBV28 and TRBJ1-1, reads DVKVTQSSRYLVKRTGEKVFLECVQDMDHENMFWYRQDPGLGLRLIYFSYDVKMKEKGDIPEGYSVSREKKERFSLILESASTNQTSMYLCASIQNTEAFFGQGTRLTVV.